Presented here are 7 T cell receptor beta chains from one specimen sequenced in a study. TCRdb reprocessed the 5' RACE reads with MiXCR, giving one entry per CDR3 protein. Of tens of thousands of distinct CDR3 sequences listed, around a fifth were seen once; the top ten hold just under 3%. Source material: memory CD4+ T cells sorted from a lymph node. Noted subset: memory CD4+ T cells, CD4+CD45RO+CD25-. The receptors stem from a female donor with breast cancer.

This clonotype was counted between two and nine times. The chain combines TRBV7-8 with TRBJ1-4; 7 nucleotides match TRBD1. From germline, CDR1 is SGHVS and CDR2 FQNEAQ. Trimming at V came to 6 bases and at J to 8 bases, leaving 12 bases not matched to a gene. The CDR3 totals 15 residues. The CDR3 is CASSSSPRDSEKLFF. The CDR3 bases are TGTGCCAGCAGTTCTAGCCCCCGGGACAGCGAAAAACTGTTTTTT.

In its sample, this clonotype was seen a few times. The rearrangement links TRBV20-1 to TRBJ2-1, with TRBD2 matching over 9 bases. The CDR3 sequence is 17 residues long. Germline lookup yields CDR1 DFQATT and CDR2 SNEGSKA (reference sequence). V lost 4 bases to trimming and J lost 0 bases; unmatched junction nucleotides: 10. In DNA form, the CDR3 reads TGCAGTGCTATAGGGGCGGGAGGGAACTTCTCCTACAATGAGCAGTTCTTC. Translation: CSAIGAGGNFSYNEQFF.

The chain joins TRBV5-1 to TRBJ1-3; a weak D match, TRBD1 (5 bases). Germline CDR1 and CDR2: SGHRS and YFSETQ. The CDR3 extends over 15 amino acids. V lost 3 bases, J lost 0 bases, and 10 bases lay in between. The CDR3 DNA is TGCGCCAGCAGCTCCCAGGGTAACTCTGGAAACACCATATATTTT. Its protein product is CASSSQGNSGNTIYF.

This rearrangement joins TRBV5-1 to TRBJ1-4, with TRBD1 matching 7 bases. Germline V gene sequence: CDR1 SGHRS, CDR2 YFSETQ. CDR3 length equals 16 residues. The ends lost 4 bases at V and 7 bases at J; junction bases unmatched: 13. The chain's CDR3 is CASSQSPGQNIEKLFF. CDR3 DNA: TGCGCCAGCAGCCAAAGTCCGGGACAGAATATTGAAAAACTGTTTTTT.

This chain connects TRBV20-1 to TRBJ2-3; 16 nucleotides line up with TRBD2. The CDR3 spans 16 residues. Per the germline V gene, CDR1 is DFQATT and CDR2 is SNEGSKA (reference sequence). Germline trimming cut 6 bases from V and 4 bases from J; bases unmatched to any gene: 7. This chain's CDR3 is CSAPGLAGGRSDTQYF. CDR3 DNA sequence: TGCAGTGCCCCGGGACTAGCGGGGGGGCGATCAGATACGCAGTATTTT.

The J gene is TRBJ2-7, the V gene TRBV5-1; 12 nucleotides line up with TRBD2. CDR1 SGHRS and CDR2 YFSETQ come from the germline V gene. V lost 5 bases to trimming and J lost 7 bases; unmatched junction nucleotides: 7. The CDR3 is 14 residues long. In DNA form, the CDR3 reads TGCGCCAGCAGGACGACTAGCGGGAGTTTGGAGCAGTACTTC. It is translated as CASRTTSGSLEQYF. Drawing the rest from reference TRBV5-1 and TRBJ2-7, the complete variable domain is KAGVTQTPRYLIKTRGQQVTLSCSPISGHRSVSWYQQTPGQGLQFLFEYFSETQRNKGNFPGRFSGRQFSNSRSEMNVSTLELGDSALYLCASRTTSGSLEQYFGPGTRLTVT.

This clonotype came up a few times. The J gene is TRBJ2-3, the V gene TRBV5-1; 7 positions match TRBD2. Trimming removed 4 bases from V and 1 base from J; junction bases left unmatched: 9. Germline CDR1 reads SGHRS; CDR2 reads YFSETQ. This CDR3 spans 16 amino acids. CDR3: CASSEVRSGGTDTQYF. The CDR3 DNA is TGCGCCAGCAGCGAGGTCAGGAGCGGGGGCACAGATACGCAGTATTTT.